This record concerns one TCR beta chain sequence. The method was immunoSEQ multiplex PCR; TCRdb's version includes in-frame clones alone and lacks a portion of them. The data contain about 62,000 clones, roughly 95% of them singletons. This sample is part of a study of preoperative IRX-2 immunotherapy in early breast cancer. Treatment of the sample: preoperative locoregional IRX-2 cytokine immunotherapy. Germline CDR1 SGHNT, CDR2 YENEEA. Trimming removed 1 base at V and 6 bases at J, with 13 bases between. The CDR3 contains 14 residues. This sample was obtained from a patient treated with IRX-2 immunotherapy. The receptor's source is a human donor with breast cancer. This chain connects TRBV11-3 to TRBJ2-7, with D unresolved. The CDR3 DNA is TGTGCCAGCAGCTTAGGGGCCGTCGGGTCCGAGCAGTACTTC. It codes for CASSLGAVGSEQYF.